The sequence of this T cell receptor beta chain was determined in a study of blood T cell repertoires in COVID-19. The overall study: Samples taken during acute and convalescent COVID-19 were collected in the United States, Italy and Spain. Sample material is recorded as cDNA or gDNA derived from T cells, B-cell-depleted T cells, or PBMCs.

CDR1 and CDR2 (germline): SGHTS, YDEGEE. The V gene end was trimmed by 4 bases and the J gene end by 6 bases; junction bases not matched to a gene: 8. The CDR3 contains 15 residues. Original processing notes: How many nucleated cells were present was estimated from reference gene primer amplification. The assay was immunoSEQ multiplex PCR, and TCRdb's table has in-frame clones only and misses some. That table is the source of V, J and clone size, and D and trimming were worked out from the DNA. The table shows roughly 300,000 clones, with 85% to 90% occurring only once. Seattle's enrolled individuals joined amid active infection and were then monitored longitudinally.

This clonotype was obtained from a woman under 40 with COVID-19, enrolled during active disease. This chain connects TRBV5-8 to TRBJ1-5; 9 positions match TRBD1. Sequences were obtained from peripheral blood. CDR3 region: CASSPRGQGGQPQHF. In nucleotides, the CDR3 is TGTGCCAGCAGCCCGCGGGGACAGGGAGGTCAGCCCCAGCATTTT.